The clone carrying this TCR beta chain has just one count. The entry originates in a study of blood T cell repertoires in COVID-19. Study in general: COVID-19 samples, acute and convalescent, were from the United States, Italy and Spain. T cells, B-cell-depleted T cells, or PBMCs provided the cDNA or gDNA that served as material.

Original processing notes: Reference gene primer amplification in the assay estimated nucleated cell counts. Data came from immunoSEQ multiplex PCR; TCRdb stores just in-frame clones and leaves some out. V, J and clone size were drawn from that table, and D and trimming were deduced from the DNA. The sample contains about 98,000 clones, about 80% of which appear only once. The TCR originated in a man in his sixties or seventies with acute or convalescent COVID-19. Material: peripheral blood.

CDR3 sequence reads: CASSPMGAADSPLHF. As DNA, the CDR3 is TGTGCCAGCTCACCAATGGGGGCGGCTGATTCACCCCTCCACTTT. This chain links TRBV18 with TRBJ1-6; possibly TRBD1 for D (6 bases). This CDR3 contains 15 residues. Per germline, CDR1 KGHSH and CDR2 LQKENI. V was trimmed by 2 bases and J by 8 bases, leaving 13 bases between them.